These T cell receptor beta chains were read from a single sample in a study of blood T cell repertoires in COVID-19. TCRdb's table, derived via immunoSEQ multiplex PCR, lists solely in-frame clones and lacks some. Among more than 200,000 clones, around four fifths were seen once, and the ten largest hold roughly 10%. Sequencing input: peripheral blood. These receptors were collected from an elderly woman with COVID-19, enrolled during active disease. CDR3s include the opening cysteine and the closing phenylalanine or tryptophan. A D gene is named only where the DNA matches it firmly. Rows give clone size only sometimes, using once, few, many, or a class for an expanded clone.

j_call: TRBJ2-3; d_call: TRBD2; clone_size: NA; v_call: TRBV6-5; cdr3_aa: CASSLSGGGTDTQYF; cdr3_nt: TGTGCCAGCAGCTTAAGCGGGGGGGGCACAGATACGCAGTATTTT
j_call: TRBJ2-2; d_call: NA; clone_size: NA; v_call: TRBV6-4; cdr3_aa: CASSRTANTGELFF; cdr3_nt: TGTGCCAGTTCACGGACAGCGAACACCGGGGAGCTGTTTTTT
j_call: TRBJ1-5; d_call: NA; clone_size: NA; v_call: TRBV7-8; cdr3_aa: CASSGPQGQPQHF; cdr3_nt: TGTGCCAGCAGCGGGCCCCAGGGGCAGCCCCAGCATTTT
j_call: TRBJ2-7; d_call: TRBD2; clone_size: once; v_call: TRBV6-5; cdr3_aa: CASSQRGGGNYEQYF; cdr3_nt: TGTGCCAGCAGCCAAAGGGGCGGGGGGAACTACGAGCAGTACTTC
j_call: TRBJ1-2; d_call: NA; clone_size: NA; v_call: TRBV9; cdr3_aa: CASSVVSYGYTF; cdr3_nt: TGTGCCAGCAGCGTAGTTAGCTATGGCTACACCTTC
j_call: TRBJ2-5; d_call: TRBD2; clone_size: NA; v_call: TRBV9; cdr3_aa: CASSPLAGSAAGETQYF; cdr3_nt: TGTGCCAGCAGCCCCCTAGCGGGCTCGGCGGCGGGGGAGACCCAGTACTTC
j_call: TRBJ1-2; d_call: NA; clone_size: NA; v_call: TRBV6-5; cdr3_aa: CASLLTGYDGYTF; cdr3_nt: TGTGCCAGCTTGCTCACAGGGTATGATGGCTACACCTTC
j_call: TRBJ2-3; d_call: NA; clone_size: few; v_call: TRBV5-5; cdr3_aa: CASSLEGRDPDTQYF; cdr3_nt: TGTGCCAGCAGCTTGGAGGGCAGGGATCCAGATACGCAGTATTTT
j_call: TRBJ1-2; d_call: NA; clone_size: few; v_call: TRBV5-4; cdr3_aa: CASSFGGQHYGYTF; cdr3_nt: TGTGCCAGCAGCTTCGGGGGTCAGCACTATGGCTACACCTTC
j_call: TRBJ2-3; d_call: TRBD2; clone_size: NA; v_call: TRBV4-2; cdr3_aa: CASSQDVAGAYTQYF; cdr3_nt: TGTGCCAGCAGCCAAGATGTAGCGGGGGCTTATACGCAGTATTTT
j_call: TRBJ1-1; d_call: NA; clone_size: once; v_call: TRBV14; cdr3_aa: CASSQDYGLLGAFF; cdr3_nt: TGTGCCAGCAGCCAAGATTACGGACTTTTGGGAGCTTTCTTT
j_call: TRBJ2-2; d_call: NA; clone_size: NA; v_call: TRBV7-3; cdr3_aa: CASSLDYNTGELFF; cdr3_nt: TGTGCCAGCAGCTTGGACTATAATACCGGGGAGCTGTTTTTT
j_call: TRBJ2-5; d_call: TRBD2; clone_size: NA; v_call: TRBV5-1; cdr3_aa: CASSPTSGRETQYF; cdr3_nt: TGCGCCAGCAGCCCAACTAGCGGGCGGGAGACCCAGTACTTC
j_call: TRBJ1-2; d_call: TRBD1; clone_size: NA; v_call: TRBV18; cdr3_aa: CASSPPGTAPYYGYTF; cdr3_nt: TGTGCCAGCTCACCACCGGGGACAGCTCCTTACTATGGCTACACCTTC
j_call: TRBJ1-5; d_call: NA; clone_size: once; v_call: TRBV5-1; cdr3_aa: CASSSGGGNNQPQHF; cdr3_nt: TGCGCCAGCAGCTCCGGGGGGGGAAACAATCAGCCCCAGCATTTT
j_call: TRBJ2-3; d_call: TRBD2; clone_size: NA; v_call: TRBV7-2; cdr3_aa: CASSPGLAGGRADTQYF; cdr3_nt: TGTGCCAGCAGCCCGGGACTAGCGGGGGGGCGTGCAGATACGCAGTATTTT
j_call: TRBJ2-2; d_call: NA; clone_size: NA; v_call: TRBV19; cdr3_aa: CASSEQTNGELFF; cdr3_nt: TGTGCCAGTAGCGAACAGACGAACGGGGAGCTGTTTTTT
j_call: TRBJ1-1; d_call: TRBD1; clone_size: once; v_call: TRBV6-2/TRBV6-3; cdr3_aa: CASSYPKGAGTEAFF; cdr3_nt: TGTGCCAGCAGTTACCCAAAGGGGGCGGGCACTGAAGCTTTCTTT
j_call: TRBJ1-1; d_call: NA; clone_size: NA; v_call: TRBV2; cdr3_aa: CASSDDTLNTEAFF; cdr3_nt: TGTGCCAGCAGTGACGACACTTTGAACACTGAAGCTTTCTTT
j_call: TRBJ1-6; d_call: NA; clone_size: NA; v_call: TRBV4-1; cdr3_aa: CASSQKLVSSPLHF; cdr3_nt: TGCGCCAGCAGCCAAAAATTGGTGAGCTCACCCCTCCACTTT
j_call: TRBJ1-1; d_call: NA; clone_size: NA; v_call: TRBV5-1; cdr3_aa: CASSSISTGSTEAFF; cdr3_nt: TGCGCCAGCAGCTCCATAAGTACAGGGAGCACTGAAGCTTTCTTT
j_call: TRBJ2-7; d_call: NA; clone_size: NA; v_call: TRBV2; cdr3_aa: CASSPREQYF; cdr3_nt: TGTGCCAGCAGTCCCAGAGAGCAGTACTTC
j_call: TRBJ1-6; d_call: NA; clone_size: NA; v_call: TRBV19; cdr3_aa: CASAQGSSYNSPLHF; cdr3_nt: TGTGCCAGTGCTCAGGGGAGCTCCTATAATTCACCCCTCCACTTT
j_call: TRBJ1-2; d_call: NA; clone_size: once; v_call: TRBV5-1; cdr3_aa: CASSVTGGGNYGYTF; cdr3_nt: TGCGCCAGCAGCGTGACAGGCGGCGGGAACTATGGCTACACCTTC
j_call: TRBJ2-1; d_call: TRBD2; clone_size: NA; v_call: TRBV7-2; cdr3_aa: CASSQRTSGSYNEQFF; cdr3_nt: TGTGCCAGCAGCCAGCGGACTAGCGGGTCATACAATGAGCAGTTCTTC
j_call: TRBJ2-1; d_call: TRBD1; clone_size: NA; v_call: TRBV11-2; cdr3_aa: CASSLRSGTGYGDEQFF; cdr3_nt: TGTGCCAGCAGCTTACGATCAGGGACAGGCTATGGGGATGAGCAGTTCTTC
j_call: TRBJ1-2; d_call: TRBD1; clone_size: NA; v_call: TRBV3-1/TRBV3-2; cdr3_aa: CASSQAWTGGYGYTF; cdr3_nt: TGTGCCAGCAGCCAAGCCTGGACAGGGGGCTATGGCTACACCTTC
j_call: TRBJ1-1; d_call: TRBD1; clone_size: NA; v_call: TRBV25-1; cdr3_aa: CASGTGGSPEAFF; cdr3_nt: TGTGCCAGCGGCACAGGGGGATCTCCTGAAGCTTTCTTT
j_call: TRBJ1-2; d_call: TRBD1; clone_size: NA; v_call: TRBV7-2; cdr3_aa: CASSSHRGRNGYTF; cdr3_nt: TGTGCCAGCAGCTCGCACAGGGGAAGGAATGGCTACACCTTC
j_call: TRBJ2-3; d_call: TRBD2; clone_size: NA; v_call: TRBV7-8; cdr3_aa: CASSSRASGGSDTQYF; cdr3_nt: TGTGCCAGCAGCTCGCGGGCGAGCGGGGGGTCAGATACGCAGTATTTT
j_call: TRBJ2-7; d_call: NA; clone_size: NA; v_call: TRBV30; cdr3_aa: CAWSVGGYKFYEQYF; cdr3_nt: TGTGCCTGGAGTGTCGGGGGTTATAAATTCTACGAGCAGTACTTC
j_call: TRBJ1-1; d_call: NA; clone_size: NA; v_call: TRBV5-4; cdr3_aa: CASSLPRQDSQAFF; cdr3_nt: TGTGCCAGCAGCTTGCCACGACAGGACTCTCAAGCTTTCTTT
j_call: TRBJ2-3; d_call: NA; clone_size: NA; v_call: TRBV5-4; cdr3_aa: CASSLGGGADTQYF; cdr3_nt: TGTGCCAGCAGCTTGGGAGGGGGAGCAGATACGCAGTATTTT
j_call: TRBJ2-7; d_call: NA; clone_size: NA; v_call: TRBV30; cdr3_aa: CAWSVQLDQYF; cdr3_nt: TGTGCCTGGAGTGTACAGCTTGACCAGTACTTC
j_call: TRBJ2-1; d_call: TRBD1; clone_size: once; v_call: TRBV7-2; cdr3_aa: CASSLGGTGANNEQFF; cdr3_nt: TGTGCCAGCAGCTTAGGGGGGACAGGGGCCAACAATGAGCAGTTCTTC
j_call: TRBJ2-7; d_call: TRBD1; clone_size: NA; v_call: TRBV5-6; cdr3_aa: CASTYLTGGAIVPEQYF; cdr3_nt: TGTGCCAGCACCTATTTGACAGGGGGCGCAATTGTCCCCGAGCAGTACTTC
j_call: TRBJ1-4; d_call: TRBD1; clone_size: NA; v_call: TRBV29-1; cdr3_aa: CSVTGADEKLFF; cdr3_nt: TGCAGCGTCACAGGGGCTGATGAAAAACTGTTTTTT
j_call: TRBJ1-5; d_call: TRBD1; clone_size: NA; v_call: TRBV5-3; cdr3_aa: CARSLGDRNQPQHF; cdr3_nt: TGTGCCAGAAGCTTGGGGGACAGGAATCAGCCCCAGCATTTT
j_call: TRBJ1-5; d_call: NA; clone_size: few; v_call: TRBV7-2; cdr3_aa: CASSLDSNQPQHF; cdr3_nt: TGTGCCAGCAGCTTAGACAGTAATCAGCCCCAGCATTTT
j_call: TRBJ1-1; d_call: NA; clone_size: NA; v_call: TRBV28; cdr3_aa: CASSSGIGFTEAFF; cdr3_nt: TGTGCCAGCAGTTCAGGAATCGGTTTTACTGAAGCTTTCTTT
j_call: TRBJ1-1; d_call: NA; clone_size: NA; v_call: TRBV18; cdr3_aa: CASSPLEGNTEAFF; cdr3_nt: TGTGCCAGCTCACCACTCGAGGGGAACACTGAAGCTTTCTTT
j_call: TRBJ2-7; d_call: NA; clone_size: NA; v_call: TRBV30; cdr3_aa: CAWSPGSGYEQYF; cdr3_nt: TGTGCCTGGAGTCCGGGATCGGGTTACGAGCAGTACTTC
j_call: TRBJ2-5; d_call: TRBD2; clone_size: NA; v_call: TRBV2; cdr3_aa: CASASLAGIAETQYF; cdr3_nt: TGTGCCAGCGCCTCTCTAGCGGGGATTGCGGAGACCCAGTACTTC